This T cell receptor (beta chain) was captured by sequencing in a study of T cells in Graves' hyperthyroidism and ophthalmopathy. Hyperthyroidism had been newly diagnosed in patients aged 18 to 65, and its duration was under 2 months. Remarks on this clonotype: Its antigen is still unknown.

RNA transcripts gave rise to amplified TCR beta CDR3 regions. When the TCR CDR3 underwent first-round RT-PCR, the HTBI primer set was used. One entry per CDR3 protein, called by TCRdb with MiXCR from the multiplex PCR reads. This table holds hundreds of thousands of distinct CDR3 sequences, approximately 15% found once. Study results and caveats: In the blood, most expanded thyroid clonotypes above 0.001 appeared as well.

The V gene's germline CDR1 is SGHTA and CDR2 FQGTGA. The CDR3 extends over 15 amino acids. J gave up 1 base and V 5 bases, and 5 bases lay outside the gene matches. The sample taken for sequencing was blood. This TCR was recovered from a woman aged 25-40 years with Graves' hyperthyroidism that later progressed to Graves' ophthalmopathy. The rearrangement links TRBV7-3 to TRBJ2-3; TRBD2 matches 8 bases. The CDR3 is CASSLHSGGTDTQYF. The CDR3 DNA sequence: TGTGCCAGCAGCCTACATAGCGGGGGCACAGATACGCAGTATTTT.